The clone carrying this T cell receptor beta chain showed up just a few times. The antigen is not known. Germline lookup yields CDR1 LGHNA and CDR2 YNFKEQ. The CDR3 extends over 16 amino acids. After removal of 1 base from V and 8 bases from J, the junction contained 11 bases not matched to a gene. This sample is part of a study of beta chain features in type 1 diabetes. Study conclusions and caveats: Type 1 diabetes patients had fewer VDJ junction insertions and more deletions. Among patients with Type 1 diabetes, TCRB CDR3s were moderately but significantly shorter in every one of the four CD4+ subsets.

CD4+ cells of the naive, central memory, regulatory and stem cell-like memory types were sorted via CD45RO/CCR7/CD25/CD127/CD95/CD27. Sequenced material consisted of expressed TCRB transcripts (all of the isolated RNA was reverse transcribed). Profiled with immunoSEQ multiplex PCR; TCRdb holds only in-frame clones, not every one. Here the sample spans about 15,000 clones, 55% to 70% being singletons. Material: stem cell memory CD4+ T cells from blood. The gene calls are TRBV4-2 and TRBJ2-3; the match to TRBD1 covers 8 bases. This receptor was taken from a woman in her late teens or twenties with type 1 diabetes. CDR3 in DNA: TGTGCCAGCAGCCAAGGAGGAGGGACAGGAGGTGGTACGCAGTATTTT. This encodes CASSQGGGTGGGTQYF.